The 27 T cell receptor beta chains reported below all come from one sample, sequenced in a study of blood T cell repertoires in COVID-19. The method was immunoSEQ multiplex PCR; TCRdb's version includes in-frame clones alone and lacks a portion of them. Found here are about 25,000 clones, roughly 86% of them singletons; the top ten hold approximately 5%. Material: peripheral blood. The receptors derive from a middle-aged man with active COVID-19.

The chain couples TRBV6-5 to TRBJ1-5, with a possible D match to TRBD1 (5 bases). The V gene lost 4 bases and the J gene lost 6 bases, with 10 bases spanning the gap. This CDR3 is 13 amino acids long. Germline V lookup: CDR1 MNHEY, CDR2 SVGAGI. Here the CDR3 reads CASSSWGVQPQHF. CDR3 in DNA: TGTGCCAGCAGTTCCTGGGGGGTTCAGCCCCAGCATTTT.

This clone occurred once. This chain links TRBV6-1 with TRBJ2-1, with 8 bases fitting TRBD2. CDR1 is MNHNS, CDR2 SASEGT, per germline. The CDR3 loop spans 17 amino acids. Trimming cost V 2 bases and J 7 bases; bases outside gene matches: 13. CDR3 bases: TGTGCCAGCAGTGAATTAGACCGGACTAGCTTGGGGAATGAGCAGTTCTTC. Translated, it gives CASSELDRTSLGNEQFF.

This clone came up a few times. The genes are TRBV6-5 and TRBJ1-5; the D is unclear. Germline CDR1 reads MNHEY; CDR2 reads SVGAGI. Trimming shortened V by 5 bases and J by 0 bases, and 8 bases separated the two germline ends. CDR3 length: 14 residues. In DNA form, the CDR3 reads TGTGCCAGCAGTCCCAGTGATAGCAATCAGCCCCAGCATTTT. Protein product: CASSPSDSNQPQHF.

This chain connects TRBV7-2 to TRBJ1-2; 12 bases map to TRBD1. The V gene end was trimmed by 5 bases and the J gene end by 5 bases; junction bases not matched to a gene: 3. The CDR3 is made up of 14 amino acids. CDR1 SGHTA and CDR2 FQGNSA come from the germline V gene. The CDR3 DNA reads as TGTGCCAGCAGCCGGGACAGGGGGCCGTATGGCTACACCTTC. Amino acid sequence: CASSRDRGPYGYTF.

The chain has TRBV20-1 and TRBJ2-3; D is undetermined. Germline V gives CDR1 DFQATT, CDR2 SNEGSKA (reference sequence). V was shortened by 3 bases and J by 5 bases, with 15 bases between the two germline ends. CDR3 length: 14 amino acids. DNA of the CDR3: TGCAGTGCTAGTGGGATCGAGAGAGGAGATACGCAGTATTTT. Translating it yields CSASGIERGDTQYF.

This CDR3 reads CASSRTGGYGYTF. The CDR3 DNA follows: TGTGCCAGTAGCAGAACAGGGGGCTATGGCTACACCTTC. V usage is TRBV19 and J usage is TRBJ1-2; the match to TRBD1 covers 8 bases. The germline V gene has CDR1 LNHDA and CDR2 SQIVND (reference sequence). The CDR3 runs to 13 residues. V lost 6 bases to trimming and J lost 4 bases; unmatched junction nucleotides: 4.

The CDR3 bases are TGTGCCAGCTCAAGGACACCCTACGAGCAGTACTTC. Amino acids: CASSRTPYEQYF. The chain employs TRBV11-3 and TRBJ2-7; perhaps TRBD1 as D (5 bases). V was shortened by 8 bases and J by 2 bases, with 10 bases between the two germline ends. The V gene's germline CDR1 is SGHNT and CDR2 YENEEA. The CDR3 length is 12 residues.

The chain couples TRBV28 to TRBJ1-2; D may be TRBD1 (5 bases). The germline V and J ends were trimmed by 6 bases and 4 bases, with 12 bases remaining between them. Germline-derived CDR1 and CDR2 are MDHEN and SYDVKM. This CDR3 contains 13 residues. CDR3 nucleotide sequence: TGTGCCAGCAGCCCTCCCACAGGCTATGGCTACACCTTC. Encoded protein: CASSPPTGYGYTF.

The chain has TRBV30 and TRBJ2-4; TRBD1 is a possible D gene (5 bases). CDR3 size: 16 residues. V was pared by 0 bases and J by 1 base, with 13 bases between. Germline lookup yields CDR1 GTSNPN and CDR2 SVGIG (reference sequence). This chain's CDR3 is CAWSVLGLGAKNIQYF. For the CDR3, the DNA is TGTGCCTGGAGTGTACTGGGGCTCGGGGCCAAAAACATTCAGTACTTC.

CDR3 coding DNA: TGCAGCGTTGAGTTGCGGGAGAGGGGATACAATGAGCAGTTCTTC. Translation: CSVELRERGYNEQFF. The rearrangement links TRBV29-1 to TRBJ2-1, with 7 positions matching TRBD2. The CDR3 runs to 15 residues. Germline V gene data show CDR1 as SQVTM and CDR2 as ANQGSEA. Trimming cost V 3 bases and J 4 bases; bases outside gene matches: 9.

The chain couples TRBV7-2 to TRBJ1-1; tentative D call: TRBD1 (5 bases). CDR3 size: 15 residues. CDR1 is SGHTA, CDR2 FQGNSA, per germline. V was trimmed by 2 bases and J by 2 bases, leaving 12 bases between them. CDR3 sequence (DNA): TGTGCCAGCAGCTTATTTCAGGGACTTAACACTGAAGCTTTCTTT. It encodes CASSLFQGLNTEAFF.

The V gene is TRBV7-6, the J gene TRBJ2-2, with TRBD2 matching 14 bases. V lost 6 bases and J lost 7; bases outside the gene matches: 4. Germline assignment: CDR1 SGHVS and CDR2 FNYEAQ. This CDR3 contains 15 residues. The CDR3 loop reads CASRGLAGESGELFF. CDR3 coding DNA: TGTGCCAGCAGGGGACTAGCGGGAGAAAGCGGGGAGCTGTTTTTT.

The chain links TRBV5-1 to TRBJ1-5; D remains unclear. V was cut by 0 bases and J by 7 bases, with 11 bases left in between. This CDR3 is 14 amino acids long. Germline lookup yields CDR1 SGHRS and CDR2 YFSETQ. The CDR3 nucleotides are TGCGCCAGCAGCTTGGGAGCAGGTGGCCAGCCCCAGCATTTT. It encodes CASSLGAGGQPQHF.

This chain joins TRBV6-5 and TRBJ1-2; 7 nucleotides align to TRBD1. V trimming: 8 bases; J trimming: 6 bases; junction bases outside the gene matches: 12. Germline V gives CDR1 MNHEY, CDR2 SVGAGI. CDR3 length equals 14 residues. CDR3 residues: CASGKGQKENGYTF. In nucleotides, the CDR3 is TGTGCCAGCGGAAAGGGACAGAAGGAGAATGGCTACACCTTC.

The chain is built from TRBV28 and TRBJ2-2; unclear D gene. The CDR3 runs to 16 residues. Trimming took 3 bases from V and 4 from J, leaving 15 bases between them. Germline CDR1 and CDR2: MDHEN and SYDVKM. The CDR3 loop reads CASSFGDGSLTGELFF. The CDR3 DNA sequence: TGTGCCAGCAGTTTTGGAGACGGAAGCCTCACCGGGGAGCTGTTTTTT.

V gene TRBV18 combines with J gene TRBJ1-1; 7 nucleotides align to TRBD1. V gave up 4 bases and J gave up 1 base; unmatched junction bases: 6. CDR3 length: 15 amino acids. CDR1 KGHSH and CDR2 LQKENI come from the germline V gene. For the CDR3, the DNA is TGTGCCAGCTCACGAGGGGGCGCGGGGAACACTGAAGCTTTCTTT. This encodes CASSRGGAGNTEAFF.

The CDR3 nucleotides read TGTGCCAGTGATCCTGCGGGACTAGCGGGAGAACAGTACTTC. It translates to CASDPAGLAGEQYF. The chain is built from TRBV11-2 and TRBJ2-7, with TRBD2 identical over 14 bases. Looked up from germline, CDR1 is SGHAT and CDR2 is FQNNGV. The J segment lost 10 bases and the V segment lost 9 bases, leaving 11 bases of the junction unmatched. CDR3 length: 14 amino acids.

V is TRBV3-1 (or the pseudogene TRBV3-2) and J is TRBJ2-5; the D gene is possibly TRBD2 (7 bases). The CDR3 has 17 amino acids. The germline V gene has CDR1 LGHDT and CDR2 YNNKEL (reference sequence). Trimming removed 1 base from V and 2 bases from J, with 17 bases in between. In DNA, the CDR3 is TGTGCCAGCAGCCAAGTTACCGGGGGGCCGTTACAAGAGACCCAGTACTTC. It codes for CASSQVTGGPLQETQYF.

Points on this clone: An end of the junction does not agree with germline; a read error may underlie this. This chain links TRBV7-7 with TRBJ2-1; a possible D gene is TRBD1 (5 bases). CDR3 length equals 14 residues. Per the germline V gene, CDR1 is SSHAT and CDR2 is FNYEAQ (reference sequence). The CDR3 protein is CASSHRSSYNEQFF. The CDR3, as DNA: TGTGCTAGCAGCCACAGGAGCTCCTACAATGAGCAGTTCTTC.

This clone came up once. CDR3 amino acids: CASSQKVTSGTRSGELFF. CDR3 in DNA: TGTGCCAGCAGCCAAAAGGTGACTAGCGGGACGAGGAGCGGGGAGCTGTTTTTT. V is TRBV3-1 (or the pseudogene TRBV3-2) and J is TRBJ2-2; TRBD2 matches at 11 bases. The CDR3 length is 18 residues. After removal of 2 bases from V and 7 bases from J, the junction contained 12 bases not matched to a gene. Germline V CDR1 and CDR2: LGHDT, YNNKEL (reference sequence).

The CDR3 loop is CASGFGGGTEAFF. The DNA of the CDR3 is TGTGCTAGTGGTTTCGGGGGTGGGACTGAAGCTTTCTTT. V is TRBV12-5 and J is TRBJ1-1, with a weak D call TRBD1 (5 bases). There are 13 residues in the CDR3. Trimming cost V 3 bases and J 5 bases, with 10 bases left between them. Per the germline V gene, CDR1 is LGHNT and CDR2 is FRNRAP.

The chain combines TRBV10-3 with TRBJ2-1; the match to TRBD1 covers 8 bases. The CDR3 runs to 15 residues. J was trimmed by 8 bases and V by 6 bases; bases with no gene match: 12. The germline gives CDR1 ENHRY, CDR2 SYGVKD. The CDR3 protein is CAISRGPTGEDEQFF. The CDR3 DNA reads as TGTGCCATCAGCAGGGGGCCCACGGGTGAGGATGAGCAGTTCTTC.

The V and J genes are TRBV16 and TRBJ2-2, with 7 bases fitting TRBD2. The length of the CDR3 is 20 residues. Germline values: CDR1 KGHSY, CDR2 FQNENV. With V trimmed by 4 bases and J by 5 bases, 22 bases remained unmatched. Written as DNA, the CDR3 is TGTGCCAGCAGCCCCCCCGGGCCAGGGACTAACACCGGCAGGACCGGGGAGCTGTTTTTT. Translated: CASSPPGPGTNTGRTGELFF.

The rearrangement joins TRBV5-1 to TRBJ1-2, with 9 bases lining up with TRBD1. The CDR3 consists of 13 residues. V lost 5 bases, J lost 6 bases, and 5 bases stayed unmatched. Germline V gives CDR1 SGHRS, CDR2 YFSETQ. The CDR3 loop reads CASRSGTGNGYTF. CDR3 sequence (DNA): TGCGCCAGCAGATCCGGGACAGGGAATGGCTACACCTTC.

V gene TRBV5-8 combines with J gene TRBJ2-7; D may be TRBD1 (6 bases). The CDR3 contains 15 residues. Germline loops: CDR1 SGHTS, CDR2 YDEGEE. Trimming cost V 2 bases and J 2 bases, with 14 bases left between them. CDR3 protein: CASSLGSGQPYEQYF. The CDR3 DNA reads as TGTGCCAGCAGCTTAGGGAGTGGACAGCCCTACGAGCAGTACTTC. The full variable domain, rest sourced from reference TRBV5-8 and TRBJ2-7, is EAGVTQSPTHLIKTRGQQATLRCSPISGHTSVYWYQQALGLGLQFLLWYDEGEERNRGNFPPRFSGRQFPNYSSELNVNALELEDSALYLCASSLGSGQPYEQYFGPGTRLTVT.

The rearrangement links TRBV20-1 to TRBJ1-5; TRBD1 matches 8 bases. J gave up 7 bases and V 3 bases, and 8 bases lay outside the gene matches. The V gene's germline CDR1 is DFQATT and CDR2 SNEGSKA (reference sequence). The CDR3 runs to 14 residues. This CDR3 reads CSASPRGLQQPQHF. The CDR3 nucleotides are TGCAGTGCTAGTCCCAGGGGGCTCCAGCAGCCCCAGCATTTT.

The chain is built from TRBV29-1 and TRBJ2-5, with D tentatively TRBD2 (6 bases). The germline V and J ends were trimmed by 3 bases and 5 bases, with 16 bases remaining between them. The CDR3 is made up of 14 amino acids. CDR1 is SQVTM and CDR2 is ANQGSEA in the germline V gene. The CDR3 region has the DNA TGCAGCGTTGAGGGACGGGGGAAGGCGGAGACCCAGTACTTC. Its protein is CSVEGRGKAETQYF.